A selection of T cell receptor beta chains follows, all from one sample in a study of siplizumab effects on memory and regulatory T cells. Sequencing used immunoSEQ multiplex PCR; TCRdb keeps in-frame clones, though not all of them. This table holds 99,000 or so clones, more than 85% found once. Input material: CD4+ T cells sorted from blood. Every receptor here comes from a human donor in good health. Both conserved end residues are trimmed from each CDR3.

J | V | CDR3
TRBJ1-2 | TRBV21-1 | AGPRRSDGYT
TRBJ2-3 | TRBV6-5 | ASSSQGAADTQY
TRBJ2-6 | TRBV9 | ASSSRVTSGANVLT
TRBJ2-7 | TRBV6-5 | ASSPRTGSSYEQY
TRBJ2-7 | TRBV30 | ASYAGTGRGSYEQY
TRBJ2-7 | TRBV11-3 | ASSQTGPSYEQY
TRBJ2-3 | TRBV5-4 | ASSLWLAGGADTQY
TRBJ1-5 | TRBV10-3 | AISAQGSNQPQH
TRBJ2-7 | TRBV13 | ASSFSGYEQY
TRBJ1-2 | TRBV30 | AIYRADYT
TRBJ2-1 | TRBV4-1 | ASSHHRGRNNEQF
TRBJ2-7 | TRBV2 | ASSREGGRNEQY
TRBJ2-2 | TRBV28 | ASRAGFNTGELF
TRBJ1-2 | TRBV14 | ASSQGAYGYT
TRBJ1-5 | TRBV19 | ASSTTIGSNQPQH
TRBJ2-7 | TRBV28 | ASSTQGIYEQY
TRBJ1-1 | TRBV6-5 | ATMGQGQDTEAF
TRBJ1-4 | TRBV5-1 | ASSFGGMDEKLF
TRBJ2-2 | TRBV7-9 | ASDSGRSIGELF
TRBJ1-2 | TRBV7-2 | ASSTLEQGAYGYT
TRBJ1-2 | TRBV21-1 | ASSRHSRLGTYGYT
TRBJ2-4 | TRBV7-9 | ASSLGQAVNIQY
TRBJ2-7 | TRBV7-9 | ASSRQNYEQY
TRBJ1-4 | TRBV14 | ASSQARAGMTEKLF
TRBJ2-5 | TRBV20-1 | SARLEETQY
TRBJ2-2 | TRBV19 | ASRLAGINTGELF
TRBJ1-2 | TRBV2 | ASSGGGTANYGYT
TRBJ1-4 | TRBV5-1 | ASSFMGGTSTNEKLF
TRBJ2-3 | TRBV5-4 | ASSLETDTQY
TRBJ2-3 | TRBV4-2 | ASSQDPQRRGTDTQY
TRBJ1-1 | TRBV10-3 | AIRPTGANTEAF
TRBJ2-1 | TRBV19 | ASSIGAGRFGEQF
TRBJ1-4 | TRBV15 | ATSRDGREKLF
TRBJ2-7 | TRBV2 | ASSPPLQGTYEQY
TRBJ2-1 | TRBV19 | ASSGATWKEQF
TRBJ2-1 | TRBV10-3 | AIRAGGYNEQF
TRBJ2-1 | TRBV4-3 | ASSQGGSGAYNEQF
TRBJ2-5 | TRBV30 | AWSAGSGRETQY
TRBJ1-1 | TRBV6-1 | ASKRSGTEAF
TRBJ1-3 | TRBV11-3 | ASSLGGTSGNTIY
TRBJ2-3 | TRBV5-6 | ASSPFKTSGRDTQY
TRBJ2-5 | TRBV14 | ASSRGQGIRETQY